These 7 T cell receptor beta chains originate from one sample sequenced in a study of CD8 T cells in Susac syndrome. An amount of RNA that ranged from 0.5 to 1 ug was reverse transcribed with random hexamers. TCRdb passed the immunoSEQ multiplex PCR reads through MiXCR, listing each CDR3 protein once. The sample lists 150,000 to 200,000 distinct CDR3 sequences, 90% to 95% seen once, with roughly 0.094% in the top ten. Material: CD4+ T cells from PBMCs. These receptors were taken from a human donor with multiple sclerosis.

This clonotype was seen just once. The gene calls are TRBV20-1 and TRBJ1-1; D unclear. This CDR3 spans 13 amino acids. The V end was cut by 3 bases, the J end by 4 bases, with 12 bases between. Per the germline V gene, CDR1 is DFQATT and CDR2 is SNEGSKA (reference sequence). The CDR3 region is CSASNFAGTEAFF. CDR3 bases: TGCAGTGCTAGTAATTTTGCGGGCACTGAAGCTTTCTTT.

This chain uses TRBV2 with TRBJ2-5, with a tentative D call TRBD1 (6 bases). CDR1 is SNHLY and CDR2 is FYNNEI in the germline V gene. V was pared by 6 bases and J by 4 bases, with 9 bases between. This CDR3 has 12 residues. The CDR3 nucleotides read TGTGCCAGCAGACGGGACATAGAGACCCAGTACTTC. This encodes CASRRDIETQYF.

This rearrangement joins TRBV7-9 to TRBJ2-1, with D perhaps TRBD2 (6 bases). Trimming removed 3 bases from V and 4 bases from J, with 10 bases in between. The length of the CDR3 is 14 residues. The germline CDR1 and CDR2 sequences are SEHNR and FQNEAQ (reference sequence). This CDR3 is CASSFTGEYNEQFF. CDR3 DNA sequence: TGTGCCAGCAGCTTTACGGGGGAGTACAATGAGCAGTTCTTC.

The gene calls are TRBV27 and TRBJ2-3, with D possibly matching TRBD1 (5 bases). The germline V gene encodes CDR1 MNHEY and CDR2 SMNVEV (reference sequence). There are 16 residues in the CDR3. Trimming shortened V by 6 bases and J by 0 bases, and 16 bases separated the two germline ends. The CDR3 here is CASSRNRNPSTDTQYF. The CDR3 coding sequence is TGTGCCAGCAGCCGAAACAGGAACCCTAGCACAGATACGCAGTATTTT.

The chain is built from TRBV11-2 and TRBJ2-4, with D perhaps given as TRBD1 or TRBD2 (5 bases each). Trimming stripped 5 bases from V and 7 bases from J, with 21 bases between. This CDR3 is 16 amino acids long. Germline V gene data show CDR1 as SGHAT and CDR2 as FQNNGV. The CDR3 DNA follows: TGTGCCAGCAGCCAGTCCACCCCGGGACGCGTTAACATTCAGTACTTC. Protein product: CASSQSTPGRVNIQYF.

The J gene is TRBJ2-5, the V gene TRBV7-9; D gene unclear. This CDR3 has 14 residues. Germline V gene sequence: CDR1 SEHNR, CDR2 FQNEAQ (reference sequence). Trimming left V 2 bases short and J 0 bases short, with 7 bases between. As DNA, the CDR3 is TGTGCCAGCAGCTTAATGGGGTACCAAGAGACCCAGTACTTC. It translates to CASSLMGYQETQYF.

A single count supports this clonotype. The chain uses TRBV15 and TRBJ2-1, with D unclear. V was cut by 0 bases and J by 2 bases, with 11 bases left in between. Germline V lookup: CDR1 LNHNV, CDR2 YYDKDF (reference sequence). This CDR3 has 16 amino acids. The CDR3 loop is CATSRDSRMTYNEQFF. In DNA, the CDR3 is TGTGCCACCAGCAGAGATAGCAGGATGACCTACAATGAGCAGTTCTTC.